The rows below give T cell receptor beta chains drawn from one sample of a study of shared clonotypes between healthy human individuals. This table comes from immunoSEQ multiplex PCR, and its TCRdb copy is limited to in-frame clones, with some not included. The table shows about 2.5 million clones, with approximately 90% occurring only once. Sequencing was carried out using naive CD4+ T cells from PBMCs. The receptors shown here come from a young man in good health. Some clones in this sample may be carry-over from other donors' samples. CDR3s include the opening cysteine and the closing phenylalanine or tryptophan. The D gene is left open where the match is weak. Clone size, where shown, is once, few, many, or a class for clones that have expanded.

v_call: TRBV14; j_call: TRBJ2-5; clone_size: -; d_call: -; cdr3_aa: CASSQHRRPGSETQYF; cdr3_nt: TGTGCCAGCAGCCAGCACCGCAGGCCGGGGTCAGAGACCCAGTACTTC
v_call: TRBV28; j_call: TRBJ2-7; clone_size: -; d_call: -; cdr3_aa: CASTAGLGPIREYEQYF; cdr3_nt: TGTGCCAGTACGGCGGGTCTGGGACCTATTCGGGAATACGAGCAGTACTTC
v_call: TRBV29-1; j_call: TRBJ2-3; clone_size: -; d_call: TRBD2; cdr3_aa: CSVVAGGPTDTQYF; cdr3_nt: TGCAGCGTTGTTGCGGGAGGTCCCACAGATACGCAGTATTTT
v_call: TRBV5-1; j_call: TRBJ1-2; clone_size: once; d_call: -; cdr3_aa: CASSLTALNYGYTF; cdr3_nt: TGCGCCAGCAGCTTAACAGCATTGAACTATGGCTACACCTTC
v_call: TRBV28; j_call: TRBJ1-1; clone_size: -; d_call: -; cdr3_aa: CASSFNLANTEAFF; cdr3_nt: TGTGCCAGCAGTTTCAACTTGGCGAACACTGAAGCTTTCTTT
v_call: TRBV9; j_call: TRBJ2-1; clone_size: -; d_call: -; cdr3_aa: CASSVVWGNEQFF; cdr3_nt: TGTGCCAGCAGCGTAGTTTGGGGGAATGAGCAGTTCTTC
v_call: TRBV5-5; j_call: TRBJ2-7; clone_size: once; d_call: TRBD1; cdr3_aa: CASSTGQGRREQYF; cdr3_nt: TGTGCCAGCAGCACCGGACAGGGACGGCGCGAGCAGTACTTC
v_call: TRBV28; j_call: TRBJ2-7; clone_size: -; d_call: -; cdr3_aa: CASSWSYRTSSYEQYF; cdr3_nt: TGTGCCAGCAGCTGGAGTTACCGGACCAGCTCCTACGAGCAGTACTTC
v_call: TRBV27; j_call: TRBJ2-1; clone_size: -; d_call: TRBD2; cdr3_aa: CASRLTSGRAYEQFF; cdr3_nt: TGTGCCAGCAGGCTGACTAGCGGGAGGGCATATGAGCAGTTCTTC
v_call: TRBV28; j_call: TRBJ1-2; clone_size: -; d_call: TRBD1; cdr3_aa: CASSLLPGQKGYTF; cdr3_nt: TGTGCCAGCAGTTTACTACCGGGACAGAAGGGCTACACCTTC
v_call: TRBV23-1; j_call: TRBJ1-1; clone_size: -; d_call: TRBD1; cdr3_aa: CARGAPGQVRKTEAFF; cdr3_nt: TGCGCCAGGGGAGCCCCGGGACAGGTAAGAAAAACTGAAGCTTTCTTT
v_call: TRBV18; j_call: TRBJ2-2; clone_size: -; d_call: TRBD2; cdr3_aa: CASSPPGLADGELFF; cdr3_nt: TGTGCCAGCTCACCACCGGGGCTAGCGGACGGGGAGCTGTTTTTT
v_call: TRBV15; j_call: TRBJ2-7; clone_size: -; d_call: TRBD1; cdr3_aa: CATSRDRDRGYEQYF; cdr3_nt: TGTGCCACCAGCAGAGATAGGGACAGGGGGTACGAGCAGTACTTC
v_call: TRBV5-5; j_call: TRBJ1-2; clone_size: -; d_call: TRBD1; cdr3_aa: CASSLGTGGNYGYTF; cdr3_nt: TGTGCCAGCAGCTTGGGGACAGGGGGCAACTATGGCTACACCTTC
v_call: TRBV5-8; j_call: TRBJ2-2; clone_size: -; d_call: -; cdr3_aa: CASSLASFLERNTGELFF; cdr3_nt: TGTGCCAGCAGCTTGGCCTCGTTTTTGGAACGGAACACCGGGGAGCTGTTTTTT
v_call: TRBV7-6; j_call: TRBJ1-5; clone_size: -; d_call: TRBD1; cdr3_aa: CASSLYKTQGGNQPQHF; cdr3_nt: TGTGCCAGCAGCCTATACAAAACACAGGGGGGCAATCAGCCCCAGCATTTT
v_call: TRBV5-1; j_call: TRBJ1-2; clone_size: -; d_call: -; cdr3_aa: CASNFGLGDGYTF; cdr3_nt: TGCGCCAGCAACTTTGGACTGGGAGATGGCTACACCTTC
v_call: TRBV28; j_call: TRBJ1-2; clone_size: -; d_call: TRBD1; cdr3_aa: CASSLNRGFTF; cdr3_nt: TGTGCCAGCAGTTTGAACAGGGGGTTCACCTTC
v_call: TRBV30; j_call: TRBJ2-7; clone_size: -; d_call: -; cdr3_aa: CAWSAPRQGPTYEQYF; cdr3_nt: TGTGCCTGGAGTGCCCCCCGGCAGGGACCCACCTACGAGCAGTACTTC
v_call: TRBV5-5; j_call: TRBJ1-1; clone_size: -; d_call: -; cdr3_aa: CASSRPTGNTEAFF; cdr3_nt: TGTGCCAGCAGCCGACCGACAGGGAACACTGAAGCTTTCTTT
v_call: TRBV2; j_call: TRBJ2-3; clone_size: -; d_call: TRBD1; cdr3_aa: CASRADRVSTDTQYF; cdr3_nt: TGTGCCAGCAGAGCGGACAGGGTGAGCACAGATACGCAGTATTTT
v_call: TRBV28; j_call: TRBJ2-7; clone_size: -; d_call: TRBD1; cdr3_aa: CASSTPGGTYEQYF; cdr3_nt: TGTGCCAGCAGTACCCCAGGGGGAACCTACGAGCAGTACTTC
v_call: TRBV7-6; j_call: TRBJ1-1; clone_size: -; d_call: -; cdr3_aa: CASSKDTNTEAFF; cdr3_nt: TGTGCCAGCAGCAAGGACACAAACACTGAAGCTTTCTTT
v_call: TRBV6-1; j_call: TRBJ2-7; clone_size: -; d_call: -; cdr3_aa: CAISERRITANSYEQYF; cdr3_nt: TGTGCCATCAGTGAGCGACGGATAACGGCTAACTCCTACGAGCAGTACTTC
v_call: TRBV7-3; j_call: TRBJ2-7; clone_size: -; d_call: TRBD1; cdr3_aa: CASSRNRDRGNEQYF; cdr3_nt: TGTGCCAGCAGCCGTAACCGGGACAGGGGGAACGAGCAGTACTTC
v_call: TRBV28; j_call: TRBJ2-1; clone_size: -; d_call: TRBD2; cdr3_aa: CASSSGTSGYNEQFF; cdr3_nt: TGTGCCAGCAGTTCCGGGACTAGCGGCTACAATGAGCAGTTCTTC
v_call: TRBV14; j_call: TRBJ2-7; clone_size: -; d_call: -; cdr3_aa: CASSHGYEQYF; cdr3_nt: TGTGCCAGCAGCCACGGCTACGAGCAGTACTTC
v_call: TRBV18; j_call: TRBJ1-5; clone_size: -; d_call: TRBD1; cdr3_aa: CASSPAGGDQPQHF; cdr3_nt: TGTGCCAGCTCACCAGCAGGGGGGGATCAGCCCCAGCATTTT
v_call: TRBV28; j_call: TRBJ1-5; clone_size: few; d_call: -; cdr3_aa: CASTNRGQGNQPQHF; cdr3_nt: TGTGCCAGCACTAACCGCGGGCAGGGGAATCAGCCCCAGCATTTT
v_call: TRBV4-3; j_call: TRBJ2-7; clone_size: -; d_call: TRBD2; cdr3_aa: CASSRGLAGEYEQYF; cdr3_nt: TGCGCCAGCAGCCGCGGACTAGCGGGAGAATACGAGCAGTACTTC
v_call: TRBV6-6; j_call: TRBJ2-7; clone_size: -; d_call: -; cdr3_aa: CASRGDGYEQYF; cdr3_nt: TGTGCCAGCAGGGGGGACGGATACGAGCAGTACTTC
v_call: TRBV28; j_call: TRBJ2-2; clone_size: once; d_call: TRBD1; cdr3_aa: CASSSPGDRGFSGELFF; cdr3_nt: TGTGCCAGCAGTTCCCCAGGGGACAGGGGGTTCAGCGGGGAGCTGTTTTTT
v_call: TRBV4-1; j_call: TRBJ2-2; clone_size: -; d_call: -; cdr3_aa: CASSQDGGRELFF; cdr3_nt: TGCGCCAGCAGCCAAGACGGTGGCCGGGAGCTGTTTTTT
v_call: TRBV18; j_call: TRBJ1-4; clone_size: -; d_call: -; cdr3_aa: CASSTGTNEKLFF; cdr3_nt: TGTGCCAGCTCGACAGGCACTAATGAAAAACTGTTTTTT
v_call: TRBV18; j_call: TRBJ1-1; clone_size: -; d_call: -; cdr3_aa: CASSPPSKRGTEAFF; cdr3_nt: TGTGCCAGCTCACCACCTAGCAAAAGGGGGACTGAAGCTTTCTTT
v_call: TRBV19; j_call: TRBJ1-1; clone_size: -; d_call: TRBD1; cdr3_aa: CASSVGTAEAFF; cdr3_nt: TGTGCCAGTAGTGTAGGGACAGCTGAAGCTTTCTTT
v_call: TRBV18; j_call: TRBJ2-7; clone_size: -; d_call: -; cdr3_aa: CASSPWESSYEQYF; cdr3_nt: TGTGCCAGCTCACCATGGGAGTCCTCCTACGAGCAGTACTTC
v_call: TRBV11-3; j_call: TRBJ2-7; clone_size: -; d_call: TRBD2; cdr3_aa: CASSPGGSGSLNEQYF; cdr3_nt: TGTGCCAGCAGCCCTGGTGGGAGCGGGAGTTTGAACGAGCAGTACTTC
v_call: TRBV7-9; j_call: TRBJ2-5; clone_size: -; d_call: -; cdr3_aa: CATRAGAWETQYF; cdr3_nt: TGTGCCACTAGAGCCGGGGCATGGGAGACCCAGTACTTC
v_call: TRBV6-4; j_call: TRBJ2-3; clone_size: -; d_call: -; cdr3_aa: CASSDSGASTDTQYF; cdr3_nt: TGTGCCAGCAGTGACTCAGGGGCCAGCACAGATACGCAGTATTTT
v_call: TRBV28; j_call: TRBJ1-1; clone_size: -; d_call: -; cdr3_aa: CASSFGRGRTEAFF; cdr3_nt: TGTGCCAGCAGTTTCGGTCGGGGGAGGACTGAAGCTTTCTTT
v_call: TRBV19; j_call: TRBJ2-2; clone_size: -; d_call: TRBD2; cdr3_aa: CASGGLAGDTGELFF; cdr3_nt: TGTGCCAGTGGGGGACTAGCGGGAGACACCGGGGAGCTGTTTTTT
v_call: TRBV19; j_call: TRBJ1-2; clone_size: once; d_call: -; cdr3_aa: CASRATGSPWGYTF; cdr3_nt: TGTGCCAGTAGAGCGACAGGCAGCCCTTGGGGCTACACCTTC
v_call: TRBV6-5; j_call: TRBJ2-5; clone_size: -; d_call: TRBD1; cdr3_aa: CASSYSNRGYGETQYF; cdr3_nt: TGTGCCAGCAGTTACTCTAACAGGGGATATGGAGAGACCCAGTACTTC
v_call: TRBV11-2; j_call: TRBJ2-1; clone_size: once; d_call: TRBD2; cdr3_aa: CASSSQGLVAGGVYNEQFF; cdr3_nt: TGTGCCAGCAGTTCTCAGGGCCTGGTAGCGGGAGGGGTTTACAATGAGCAGTTCTTC
v_call: TRBV7-2; j_call: TRBJ2-1; clone_size: -; d_call: -; cdr3_aa: CASSLVGEQFF; cdr3_nt: TGTGCCAGCAGCTTAGTGGGTGAGCAGTTCTTC
v_call: TRBV4-3; j_call: TRBJ2-3; clone_size: -; d_call: -; cdr3_aa: CASSQGIGVGTDTQYF; cdr3_nt: TGCGCCAGCAGCCAAGGCATCGGTGTGGGCACAGATACGCAGTATTTT
v_call: TRBV2; j_call: TRBJ2-2; clone_size: -; d_call: -; cdr3_aa: CASRGPRDPTGELFF; cdr3_nt: TGTGCCAGCAGAGGGCCCAGAGATCCCACCGGGGAGCTGTTTTTT
v_call: TRBV28; j_call: TRBJ2-1; clone_size: -; d_call: -; cdr3_aa: CASSPLRGLSSYNEQFF; cdr3_nt: TGTGCCAGCAGTCCTCTTCGGGGTTTGAGCTCCTACAATGAGCAGTTCTTC
v_call: TRBV28; j_call: TRBJ1-2; clone_size: -; d_call: -; cdr3_aa: CASSIPDLGGYTF; cdr3_nt: TGTGCCAGCAGTATCCCGGACCTGGGAGGCTACACCTTC